These 32 T cell receptor beta chains were all obtained from the same sample, sequenced in a study of cytotoxic CD8 clonotypes in ibrutinib-treated CLL. Sequencing used immunoSEQ multiplex PCR; TCRdb keeps in-frame clones, though not all of them. The table includes approximately 100,000 clones, approximately 56% detected once. Here the sequenced sample was PBMCs, taken after 24 months of ibrutinib treatment. These receptors originate from a human donor with chronic lymphocytic leukemia.

In this sample, this clone turned up many times. The chain has TRBV5-1 and TRBJ1-2; no clear D. The V gene's germline CDR1 is SGHRS and CDR2 YFSETQ. V lost 3 bases and J lost 3, with 9 bases in between. The CDR3 is 13 residues long. Written as DNA, the CDR3 is TGCGCCAGCAGCTACGACGGGGACTATGGCTACACCTTC. It codes for CASSYDGDYGYTF.

J is TRBJ2-3 and V is TRBV9; the match to TRBD2 covers 12 bases. Germline CDR1 reads SGDLS; CDR2 reads YYNGEE. The V gene end was trimmed by 3 bases and the J gene end by 4 bases; junction bases not matched to a gene: 9. The CDR3 has 17 amino acids. The CDR3 nucleotides read TGTGCCAGCAGCGCCCACCTAGCGGGGGGGCCGTCAGATACGCAGTATTTT. This gives the protein CASSAHLAGGPSDTQYF.

This clone was seen only a few times. The chain uses TRBV6-6 and TRBJ1-4, with D maybe TRBD1 (5 bases). Germline V gene sequence: CDR1 MNHNY, CDR2 SVGAGI (reference sequence). Trimming pared 9 bases from V and 7 bases from J, leaving 9 bases between. The CDR3 has 11 residues. The CDR3 sequence: CASLGGEKLFF. The CDR3 DNA follows: TGTGCCAGTCTCGGGGGTGAAAAACTGTTTTTT.

V usage is TRBV29-1 and J usage is TRBJ2-1, with D perhaps TRBD2 (7 bases). Trimming cost V 5 bases and J 7 bases, with 15 bases left between them. Germline lookup yields CDR1 SQVTM and CDR2 ANQGSEA. The CDR3 totals 13 residues. The CDR3 DNA reads TGCAGCGTTCGGGGAGGGGGGAGGAATGAGCAGTTCTTC. Its protein product is CSVRGGGRNEQFF.

This chain connects TRBV7-9 to TRBJ1-1; D is undetermined. CDR1 is SEHNR and CDR2 is FQNEAQ in the germline V gene (reference sequence). This CDR3 comprises 15 residues. V lost 4 bases and J lost 1, with 13 bases in between. CDR3 bases: TGTGCCAGCAGCTCGATAAGCGGATCGAACACTGAAGCTTTCTTT. It is translated as CASSSISGSNTEAFF.

This rearrangement joins TRBV4-1 to TRBJ1-1; D unclear. The V and J ends lost 0 bases and 10 bases respectively, with 15 bases between them. The CDR3 is 14 amino acids. CDR1 and CDR2 (germline): MGHRA, YSYEKL. CDR3 residues: CASSQDGVGVSAFF. The CDR3 DNA follows: TGCGCCAGCAGCCAAGATGGAGTTGGAGTATCAGCTTTCTTT.

The chain recombines TRBV7-2 with TRBJ2-7; the match to TRBD2 covers 11 bases. This CDR3 contains 14 residues. Per the germline V gene, CDR1 is SGHTA and CDR2 is FQGNSA. J lost 6 bases, V lost 3 bases, and 4 bases had no gene match. CDR3 sequence: CASSFIAGGREQYF. The CDR3 nucleotides are TGTGCCAGCAGCTTCATAGCGGGGGGGCGCGAGCAGTACTTC.

Here the CDR3 reads CASSESGYGYTF. The CDR3, as DNA: TGCGCCAGCAGTGAGTCTGGCTATGGCTACACCTTC. The chain recombines TRBV10-1 with TRBJ1-2; D is unresolved. The CDR3 spans 12 residues. CDR1 is WNHNN and CDR2 is SYGVQD in the germline V gene (reference sequence). With 0 bases removed from V and 4 bases from J, the gap between germline ends came to 3 bases.

This chain joins TRBV5-1 and TRBJ1-2, with a weak D call TRBD1 (6 bases). V was pared by 0 bases and J by 2 bases, with 14 bases between. The CDR3 sequence is 16 residues long. Germline assignment: CDR1 SGHRS and CDR2 YFSETQ. The chain's CDR3 is CASSLGPQGANYGYTF. The CDR3 DNA sequence: TGCGCCAGCAGCTTGGGCCCACAGGGAGCCAACTATGGCTACACCTTC.

This clone occurred a few times. This chain joins TRBV18 and TRBJ1-3, with TRBD1 as a possible D gene (6 bases). Germline lookup yields CDR1 KGHSH and CDR2 LQKENI. CDR3 length: 16 amino acids. V was pared by 4 bases and J by 0 bases, with 13 bases between. The CDR3 DNA reads TGTGCCAGCTCACTGACCCAGGGGAGCTCTGGAAACACCATATATTTT. Protein product: CASSLTQGSSGNTIYF.

The chain employs TRBV7-9 and TRBJ2-3; 14 nucleotides match TRBD2. The ends lost 5 bases at V and 3 bases at J; junction bases unmatched: 4. This CDR3 has 16 residues. Germline V gene sequence: CDR1 SEHNR, CDR2 FQNEAQ (reference sequence). CDR3 bases: TGTGCCAGCAGCGATAGACTAGCGGGGGGGACAGATACGCAGTATTTT. Translated, it gives CASSDRLAGGTDTQYF.

This rearrangement joins TRBV27 to TRBJ2-5, with TRBD1 as a possible D gene (5 bases). CDR1 is MNHEY and CDR2 is SMNVEV in the germline V gene (reference sequence). The CDR3 sequence is 15 residues long. V dropped 5 bases and J dropped 2 bases, with 15 bases sitting between them. CDR3 DNA sequence: TGTGCCAGCAGTCCACGTAGGGGAACACAAGAGACCCAGTACTTC. Translated: CASSPRRGTQETQYF.

The CDR3 here is CAWSRQASVSQETQYF. Written as DNA, the CDR3 is TGTGCCTGGAGTAGGCAGGCATCGGTCTCCCAAGAGACCCAGTACTTC. The genes are TRBV30 and TRBJ2-5, with D unclear. The V and J ends lost 2 bases and 1 base respectively, with 17 bases between them. Germline V lookup: CDR1 GTSNPN, CDR2 SVGIG (reference sequence). The CDR3 is made up of 16 amino acids.

This chain links TRBV6-6 with TRBJ1-1; the match to TRBD1 covers 8 bases. J was trimmed by 5 bases and V by 4 bases; bases with no gene match: 6. Germline CDR1 reads MNHNY; CDR2 reads SVGAGI (reference sequence). The CDR3 runs 14 residues. For the CDR3, the DNA is TGTGCCAGCAGTTCGCAGGACAGGGTGACTGAAGCTTTCTTT. Translating it yields CASSSQDRVTEAFF.

This clone has more than one count but fewer than ten. In DNA, the CDR3 is TGTGCCAGCAGCTTAGACACAGATACGCAGTATTTT. This codes for CASSLDTDTQYF. This chain connects TRBV7-8 to TRBJ2-3; no clear D. The CDR3 totals 12 residues. Germline V gene lookup returns CDR1 SGHVS and CDR2 FQNEAQ. V lost 1 base and J lost 2, with 1 base in between.

The V and J genes are TRBV19 and TRBJ2-7; D gene unclear. The germline V gene encodes CDR1 LNHDA and CDR2 SQIVND (reference sequence). The V gene lost 9 bases and the J gene lost 1 base, with 16 bases spanning the gap. This CDR3 is built from 14 residues. CDR3 DNA: TGTGCCAGCAGCCCCGGAAGCTTTTCCTACGAGCAGTACTTC. Translated, it gives CASSPGSFSYEQYF.

The chain couples TRBV7-9 to TRBJ1-2; tentative D call: TRBD1 (6 bases). Per germline, CDR1 SEHNR and CDR2 FQNEAQ (reference sequence). CDR3 size: 15 residues. The ends were cut back, 5 bases at V and 6 bases at J, with 19 bases in the middle. The CDR3, as DNA: TGTGCCAGCAGCCCAGCAGGGACAAGGGAACATGGCTACACCTTC. The encoded protein is CASSPAGTREHGYTF.

The rearrangement uses TRBV5-1 and TRBJ2-1, with 8 positions matching TRBD2. Germline V gene data show CDR1 as SGHRS and CDR2 as YFSETQ. The CDR3 is made up of 13 amino acids. Trimming at V came to 6 bases and at J to 4 bases, leaving 3 bases not matched to a gene. Here the CDR3 reads CASNQRGYNEQFF. In nucleotides, the CDR3 is TGCGCCAGCAATCAGCGGGGGTACAATGAGCAGTTCTTC.

This clone has more than one count but fewer than ten. The chain employs TRBV4-1 and TRBJ1-5; D is unresolved. Looked up from germline, CDR1 is MGHRA and CDR2 is YSYEKL. CDR3 length: 14 residues. Trimming cost V 2 bases and J 5 bases, with 10 bases left between them. CDR3: CASSQSGFDQPQHF. The CDR3 DNA follows: TGCGCCAGCAGCCAATCTGGGTTCGATCAGCCCCAGCATTTT.

The chain couples TRBV30 to TRBJ1-1; D not resolved. V was pared by 4 bases and J by 7 bases, with 16 bases between. This CDR3 comprises 13 residues. Germline V lookup: CDR1 GTSNPN, CDR2 SVGIG (reference sequence). CDR3 protein: CAWKEPNLGEAFF. The DNA for the CDR3 is TGTGCCTGGAAAGAACCGAACCTCGGTGAAGCTTTCTTT.

This chain connects TRBV27 to TRBJ2-7, with D tentatively TRBD1 or TRBD2 (5 bases each). Between the trimmed V and J ends, which lost 11 bases and 4 bases, there was a span of 12 bases. The CDR3 runs to 11 residues. From germline, CDR1 is MNHEY and CDR2 SMNVEV (reference sequence). As DNA, the CDR3 is TGTGCCGGGGCCGGCGGGTACGAGCAGTACTTC. Its translation is CAGAGGYEQYF.

This chain links TRBV7-8 with TRBJ2-7; D is unclear. CDR1 and CDR2 from the germline V gene are SGHVS and FQNEAQ. Between the trimmed V and J ends, which lost 5 bases and 0 bases, there was a span of 8 bases. CDR3 length: 13 residues. In nucleotides, the CDR3 is TGTGCCAGCAGCCGAACCCTCTCCTACGAGCAGTACTTC. Residues: CASSRTLSYEQYF.

The gene calls are TRBV6-5 and TRBJ2-1; the match to TRBD2 covers 11 bases. CDR1 is MNHEY, CDR2 SVGAGI, per germline. This CDR3 is 15 amino acids long. The ends lost 5 bases at V and 3 bases at J; junction bases unmatched: 3. CDR3 nucleotides: TGTGCCAGCAGTACTCTAGCGGGGGGCTACAATGAGCAGTTCTTC. It translates to CASSTLAGGYNEQFF.

The CDR3, as DNA: TGTGCCAGCAGCTTACGGGGGAACTCCTACAATGAGCAGTTCTTC. Translation gives CASSLRGNSYNEQFF. This chain joins TRBV7-8 and TRBJ2-1, with D perhaps TRBD2 (6 bases). This CDR3 region has 15 residues. V shed 2 bases and J shed 0 bases, with 8 bases lying between them. Germline CDR1 SGHVS, CDR2 FQNEAQ.

This clone was picked up a small number of times. The rearrangement uses TRBV19 and TRBJ1-1; D remains unclear. Germline-derived CDR1 and CDR2 are LNHDA and SQIVND (reference sequence). The CDR3 has 11 residues. V was pared by 4 bases and J by 4 bases, with 4 bases between. DNA for the CDR3: TGTGCCAGTAGTACCATCACTGAAGCTTTCTTT. Its protein is CASSTITEAFF.

This clone was seen only a few times. The gene calls are TRBV2 and TRBJ2-5, with 9 bases fitting TRBD1. V was pared by 5 bases and J by 0 bases, with 4 bases of the junction left unmatched. Per germline, CDR1 SNHLY and CDR2 FYNNEI. CDR3 length: 15 amino acids. The CDR3 sequence: CASSTGGAYQETQYF. The CDR3 DNA follows: TGTGCCAGCAGTACAGGGGGCGCATACCAAGAGACCCAGTACTTC. Supplemented by reference TRBV2 and TRBJ2-5, the full variable domain reads EPEVTQTPSHQVTQMGQEVILRCVPISNHLYFYWYRQILGQKVEFLVSFYNNEISEKSEIFDDQFSVERPDGSNFTLKIRSTKLEDSAMYFCASSTGGAYQETQYFGPGTRLLVL.

The chain couples TRBV15 to TRBJ2-5; TRBD2 agrees at 13 bases. Trimming at V came to 2 bases and at J to 7 bases, leaving 4 bases not matched to a gene. The CDR3 runs 15 residues. Germline-derived CDR1 and CDR2 are LNHNV and YYDKDF (reference sequence). CDR3 region: CATSRPTSGGATQYF. DNA for the CDR3: TGTGCCACCAGCAGACCCACTAGCGGGGGGGCGACCCAGTACTTC.

The chain joins TRBV5-4 to TRBJ2-7; D remains ambiguous. V lost 0 bases, J lost 3 bases, and 13 bases lay in between. Per germline, CDR1 SGHNT and CDR2 YYREEE (reference sequence). The CDR3 covers 15 residues. CDR3 region: CASSLELGSIYEQYF. CDR3 DNA sequence: TGTGCCAGCAGCTTGGAGTTGGGCAGCATCTACGAGCAGTACTTC.

The rearrangement uses TRBV7-3 and TRBJ2-7, with no clear D. The germline V gene encodes CDR1 SGHTA and CDR2 FQGTGA. The V end was cut by 2 bases, the J end by 6 bases, with 11 bases between. The CDR3 extends over 13 amino acids. The CDR3 protein is CASSLLTESEQYF. The CDR3 nucleotides read TGTGCCAGCAGCTTACTCACAGAGTCCGAGCAGTACTTC.

The V call is TRBV19, the J call TRBJ2-7; a possible D gene is TRBD2 (5 bases). Germline V gene lookup returns CDR1 LNHDA and CDR2 SQIVND (reference sequence). The CDR3 is 15 amino acids. Between the trimmed V and J ends, which lost 6 bases and 9 bases, there was a span of 24 bases. The CDR3 loop is CASSTLRGSLDGQYF. CDR3 DNA: TGTGCCAGTAGCACGCTCCGGGGATCCCTAGACGGGCAGTACTTC.

This clone was observed a handful of times. The rearrangement joins TRBV18 to TRBJ1-3; D unresolved. V lost 0 bases, J lost 0 bases, and 6 bases lay in between. Germline loops: CDR1 KGHSH, CDR2 LQKENI. The CDR3 has 15 residues. The CDR3 reads CASSPPTSSGNTIYF. In DNA form, the CDR3 reads TGTGCCAGCTCACCACCGACGAGCTCTGGAAACACCATATATTTT. The whole variable domain, remainder taken from reference TRBV18 and TRBJ1-3, is NAGVMQNPRHLVRRRGQEARLRCSPMKGHSHVYWYRQLPEEGLKFMVYLQKENIIDESGMPKERFSAEFPKEGPSILRIQQVVRGDSAAYFCASSPPTSSGNTIYFGEGSWLTVV.

This clone was counted a few times. V is TRBV25-1 and J is TRBJ2-2; D is undetermined. Per the germline V gene, CDR1 is MGHDK and CDR2 is SYGVNS. Trimming removed 7 bases from V and 1 base from J, with 16 bases in between. The CDR3 runs 16 residues. The CDR3 is CASTAPPPGNTGELFF. CDR3 bases: TGTGCCAGCACCGCCCCACCACCCGGGAACACCGGGGAGCTGTTTTTT.